This is a list of T cell receptor beta chains from one sample in a study of shared clonotypes between healthy human individuals. The data were produced by immunoSEQ multiplex PCR, yet TCRdb's version contains in-frame clones alone and is incomplete. The sample lists about 1.1 million clones, 78% occurring once. The sample comprised memory CD4+ T cells from PBMCs. The origin of the receptors is a man in his late teens or twenties in good health. Some clones in this sample may be carry-over from other donors' samples. CDR3s include the opening cysteine and the closing phenylalanine or tryptophan. Fields, in order: V gene, clone size, J gene, D gene, CDR3 DNA, CDR3 protein. The D gene is left open where the match is weak. Rows may omit the clone size; those that give it use once, few, many or a size class.

>TRBV6-5|.|TRBJ2-1|.
TGTGCCAGCAGTTACTTACTACCTTACAATGAGCAGTTCTTC
CASSYLLPYNEQFF
>TRBV5-8|.|TRBJ1-3|.
TGTGCCAGCAGCTTGGAGGCGGGGGCGGCTGGAAACACCATATATTTT
CASSLEAGAAGNTIYF
>TRBV28|.|TRBJ1-5|.
TGTGCCAGCAGCAGCCCCGGGCCGCCGTCACAGCCCCAGCATTTT
CASSSPGPPSQPQHF
>TRBV21-1|once|TRBJ1-6|.
TGTGCCAGCAGCTCCACCCGTGTCGGGAGTTCACCCCTCCACTTT
CASSSTRVGSSPLHF
>TRBV5-4|.|TRBJ2-1|.
TGTGCCAGCAGCCCGCCTACCTACAATGAGCAGTTCTTC
CASSPPTYNEQFF
>TRBV6-5|.|TRBJ2-5|.
TGTGCCAGCAGTCCCGCGGCCAGCGGGGTTCAGGGGCAGTACTTC
CASSPAASGVQGQYF
>TRBV30|.|TRBJ2-5|.
TGTGCCTCGAGTGTACAAGGGAGGCAGTACTTC
CASSVQGRQYF
>TRBV6-5|.|TRBJ2-5|.
TGTGCCACCCAGGGAAACGGAGAGACCCAGTACTTC
CATQGNGETQYF
>TRBV28|once|TRBJ2-7|TRBD2
TGTGCCAGCAGTCCCGTCGGGACTAGCGGACCTCGCTTACTGGGTTTC
CASSPVGTSGPRLLGF
>TRBV19|few|TRBJ1-1|.
TGTGCCAGTACCACTAAACCATTCATGAACACTGAAGCTTTCTTT
CASTTKPFMNTEAFF
>TRBV10-3|.|TRBJ2-5|.
TGTGCCATCAGTGAGGGGGGGTCAGAGACCCAGTACTTC
CAISEGGSETQYF
>TRBV28|.|TRBJ1-5|.
TGTGCCAGCAGGCATGACAGGTATCAGCCCCAGCATTTT
CASRHDRYQPQHF
>TRBV4-3|.|TRBJ1-4|TRBD1
TGCGCCAGCAGCCGAGGACAGGGTAGGATCGGTGAAAAACTGTTTTTT
CASSRGQGRIGEKLFF
>TRBV15|.|TRBJ2-1|.
TGTGCCACCAGCAGAGTGGGGGCAGAGCCTTACAATGAGCAGTTCTTC
CATSRVGAEPYNEQFF
>TRBV5-1|.|TRBJ2-7|.
TGCGCCAGCAGCTTGGCGGGGGTCGTCGACTACGAGCAGTACTTC
CASSLAGVVDYEQYF
>TRBV6-1|.|TRBJ2-1|TRBD1
TGTGCCAGCAGTGAACAGGACAGGGGTCCTCAGTTCTTC
CASSEQDRGPQFF
>TRBV5-6|.|TRBJ1-1|.
TGTGCCAGCAGCATCAGGGAAGGCACTGAAGCTTTCTTT
CASSIREGTEAFF
>TRBV19|.|TRBJ2-1|TRBD1
TGTGCCAGTAGTATCCGGGACAGGGGTTTTGGTGAGCAGTTCTTC
CASSIRDRGFGEQFF
>TRBV6-1|.|TRBJ2-7|.
TGTGCCAGCAGTATCGAAAGGACGGGCGGCTACGAGCAGTACTTC
CASSIERTGGYEQYF
>TRBV6-6|.|TRBJ1-5|.
TGTGCCAGCAGTTACCCGACAGGCGCAGGGCCCCAGCATTTT
CASSYPTGAGPQHF
>TRBV19|.|TRBJ1-4|.
TGTGCCAGTAGTTACCCCCGGGGTTTGACGGCAACTAATGAAAAACTGTTTTTT
CASSYPRGLTATNEKLFF
>TRBV29-1|.|TRBJ2-5|.
TGCAGCGTTGGGGCAGGGGAAGAGACCCAGTACTTC
CSVGAGEETQYF
>TRBV18|few|TRBJ2-1|.
TGTGCCAGCTCACCCCCGCACTCGCTCGGTGAGCAGTTCTTC
CASSPPHSLGEQFF
>TRBV18|.|TRBJ2-3|.
TGTGCCAGCTCACCACTTACAGGGACGCATACGCAGTATTTT
CASSPLTGTHTQYF
>TRBV27|once|TRBJ2-2|.
TGTGCCAGCAGTTTATCAAGGCCGACCGGGGAGCTGTTTTTT
CASSLSRPTGELFF
>TRBV5-5|.|TRBJ1-3|.
TGTGCCAGCAGCTTGGAGTGGGGGCCCGGAAACACCATATATTTT
CASSLEWGPGNTIYF
>TRBV7-9|.|TRBJ2-7|.
TGTGCCAGCAGTGTTGCCCGGGACGGAACCTACGAGCAGTACTTC
CASSVARDGTYEQYF
>TRBV5-1|.|TRBJ2-7|TRBD2
TGCGCCAGCAGCTTATCTTTAGCGGGAGGGGACGACGAGCAGTACTTC
CASSLSLAGGDDEQYF
>TRBV4-1|medium-sized|TRBJ1-2|.
TGCGCCAGCAGCCAACAGGGTACGGGCTATGGCTACACCTTC
CASSQQGTGYGYTF
>TRBV7-2|.|TRBJ2-1|TRBD2
TGTGCCAGCAGCTCCCTCAACGCGGGAGGCTTCAATGAGCAGTTCTTC
CASSSLNAGGFNEQFF
>TRBV5-1|.|TRBJ2-5|TRBD2
TGCGCCAGCAGCTTGGAAGGACTAGGGGAGACCCAGTACTTC
CASSLEGLGETQYF
>TRBV30|.|TRBJ2-7|.
TGTGCCTGGAGTGGGGGTCACTACGAGCAGTACTTC
CAWSGGHYEQYF
>TRBV5-1|.|TRBJ1-3|.
TGCGCCAGCAGCTTGGCCGGCCAAACGGGAAACACCATATATTTT
CASSLAGQTGNTIYF
>TRBV30|.|TRBJ1-6|.
TGTGCCTGGAGTGTAAGGACAGTCAGGGGCTCACCCCTCCACTTT
CAWSVRTVRGSPLHF
>TRBV28|.|TRBJ1-2|.
TGTGCCAGTTGTTCAATACGGTCAGCTAACTATGGCTACACCTTC
CASCSIRSANYGYTF
>TRBV7-2|few|TRBJ2-7|TRBD2
TGTGCCAGCAGCTTACGGAGCGGGAGTAACTACGAGCAGTACTTC
CASSLRSGSNYEQYF
>TRBV7-6|.|TRBJ1-5|.
TGTGCCAGCGCCCGGGACAAACAGCCCCAGCATTTT
CASARDKQPQHF
>TRBV9|.|TRBJ2-3|.
TGTGCCAGCAGCGCAACATTAGGGAGAGTGGCAGATACGCAGTATTTT
CASSATLGRVADTQYF
>TRBV9|.|TRBJ2-6|.
TGTGCCAGCAGCGTAGTCGGCGGTTCTGGGGCCAACGTCCTGACTTTC
CASSVVGGSGANVLTF
>TRBV6-5|.|TRBJ1-1|.
TGTGCCAGCAGTTTACAGGCCCCCTTGAACACTGAAGCTTTCTTT
CASSLQAPLNTEAFF
>TRBV5-4|.|TRBJ2-7|.
TGTGCCAGCACCCCCGGGGTAGCGGCCACCTACGAGCAGTACTTC
CASTPGVAATYEQYF
>TRBV7-2|once|TRBJ2-2|.
TGTGCCAGCAGCTTAGTGGCTGGCACCGGGGAGCTGTTTTTT
CASSLVAGTGELFF
>TRBV28|.|TRBJ1-2|.
TGTGCCAGCAGTTTTTCAGAATATGGCTACACCTTC
CASSFSEYGYTF
>TRBV18|.|TRBJ2-2|.
TGTGCCAGCTCACCACCGGTAGACACCGGGGAGCTGTTTTTT
CASSPPVDTGELFF
>TRBV7-9|.|TRBJ2-3|.
TGTGCCAGCAGACCGAGACCTCGGCTAGCGCGCACAGATACGCAGTATTTT
CASRPRPRLARTDTQYF
>TRBV7-3|.|TRBJ2-1|.
TGTGCCAGCAGCTCCGACCCTACTTCCTACAATGAGCAGTTCTTC
CASSSDPTSYNEQFF